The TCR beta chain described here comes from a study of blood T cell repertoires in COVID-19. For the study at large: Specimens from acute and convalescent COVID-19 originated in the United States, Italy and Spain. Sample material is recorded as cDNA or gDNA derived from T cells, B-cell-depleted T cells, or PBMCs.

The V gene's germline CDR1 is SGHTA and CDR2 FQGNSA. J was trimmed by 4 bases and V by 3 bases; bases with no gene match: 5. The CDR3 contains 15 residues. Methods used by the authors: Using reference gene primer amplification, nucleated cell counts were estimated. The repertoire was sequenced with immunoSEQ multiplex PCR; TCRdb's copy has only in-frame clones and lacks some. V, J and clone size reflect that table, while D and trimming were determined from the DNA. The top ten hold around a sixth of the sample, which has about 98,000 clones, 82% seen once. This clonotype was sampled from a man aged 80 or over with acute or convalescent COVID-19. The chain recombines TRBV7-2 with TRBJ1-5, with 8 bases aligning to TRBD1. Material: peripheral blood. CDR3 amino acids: CASSFHRTGNQPQHF. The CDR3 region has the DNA TGTGCCAGCAGCTTTCATAGGACAGGGAATCAGCCCCAGCATTTT. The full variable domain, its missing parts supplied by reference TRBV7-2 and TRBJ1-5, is GAGVSQSPSNKVTEKGKDVELRCDPISGHTALYWYRQSLGQGLEFLIYFQGNSAPDKSGLPSDRFSAERTGGSVSTLTIQRTQQEDSAVYLCASSFHRTGNQPQHFGDGTRLSIL.